This TCR beta chain was identified in a study of cytomegalovirus exposure and HLA in healthy donors. The length of the CDR3 is 14 residues. Germline V CDR1 and CDR2: SGHTA, FQGTGA. With 5 bases clipped from V and 8 bases from J, the junction kept 8 bases outside the gene matches. General study points: At a 0.05 false discovery rate, a later analysis found some 17,000 TCR beta sequences to be associated with HLA alleles. A later analysis linked a missense variant in DCLRE1C to the trimming of TCR beta V and J genes. Researchers reported from a later analysis that most CMV-associated TCR beta chains appeared HLA-restricted. Information on immune exposure was restricted to one variable (CMV serostatus).

Concerning this clone itself: Its antigen is currently unknown.

Use of 60 Vbeta and 13 Jbeta primers characterized the PCR. TCRdb's table, derived via immunoSEQ multiplex PCR, lists solely in-frame clones and lacks some. The table has 70,000 to 90,000 clones, over 50% seen once; the top ten hold approximately 21%. The V call is TRBV7-3, the J call TRBJ2-1; 8 bases fit TRBD1. The receptor was derived from a middle-aged man in good health and CMV-seropositive. The sequenced sample was PBMCs. In DNA, the CDR3 is TGTGCCAGCAGCAAGCGAGACAGGGGCGATGAGCAGTTCTTC. This translates into CASSKRDRGDEQFF.